These T cell receptor beta chains were read from a single sample in a study of blood T cell repertoires in COVID-19. Sequenced by immunoSEQ multiplex PCR; TCRdb stores in-frame clones only, minus some. The sample has 150,000 to 200,000 clones; roughly four fifths are singletons. The source material was peripheral blood. These receptors were collected from a man in his 60s with active or convalescent COVID-19. Both conserved end residues are part of each CDR3. The D gene is left open where the match is weak. The listing skips clone size in some rows; elsewhere it reads once, few, many or a size class.

NA | TRBJ2-5 | NA | TRBV27 | TGTGCCAGCAGTTTACGTGCTAGCGTGCTTCAAGAGACCCAGTACTTC | CASSLRASVLQETQYF
TRBD1 | TRBJ2-7 | NA | TRBV5-4 | TGTGCCAGCAGCAAGGCGCCTCCGGGACAGGGGGCGCGCGAGCAGTACTTC | CASSKAPPGQGAREQYF
TRBD2 | TRBJ2-2 | NA | TRBV3-1/TRBV3-2 | TGTGCCAGCAGCCTGACAAGCGGGGCCACCGGGGAGCTGTTTTTT | CASSLTSGATGELFF
NA | TRBJ2-3 | NA | TRBV9 | TGTGCCAGCAGCGAAGGCGTTGTGAGGGATACGCAGTATTTT | CASSEGVVRDTQYF
TRBD1 | TRBJ1-1 | NA | TRBV4-1 | TGCGCCAGCATTAAAGGACAGGGCTTGACGAACACTGAAGCTTTCTTT | CASIKGQGLTNTEAFF
NA | TRBJ2-3 | NA | TRBV9 | TGTGCCAGCAGCGTATTCGGGGGTGCAGATACGCAGTATTTT | CASSVFGGADTQYF
TRBD1 | TRBJ2-5 | NA | TRBV6-2/TRBV6-3 | TGTGCCAGCAGTAGCCGGGACAGTACTCAAGAGACCCAGTACTTC | CASSSRDSTQETQYF
NA | TRBJ1-1 | NA | TRBV15 | TGTGCCACCAGCTCCCGGGAAGGTAACACTGAAGCTTTCTTT | CATSSREGNTEAFF
NA | TRBJ1-2 | few | TRBV3-1/TRBV3-2 | TGTGCCAGCACCGGGGGGGTATTCTATGGCTACACCTTC | CASTGGVFYGYTF
NA | TRBJ2-3 | few | TRBV7-9 | TGTGCCAGCAGCGACCGCAACGCAGCGAACCTTGATACGCAGTATTTT | CASSDRNAANLDTQYF
NA | TRBJ1-2 | NA | TRBV18 | TGTGCCAGCCGAATCACAGGTGCTAACTATGGCTACACCTTC | CASRITGANYGYTF
NA | TRBJ1-3 | NA | TRBV27 | TGTGCCAGCAGTTCGGGGGGGCCTAGCTCTGGAAACACCATATATTTT | CASSSGGPSSGNTIYF
TRBD2 | TRBJ2-7 | NA | TRBV11-1 | TGTGCCAGCAGCTTAGGGACTAGCGGGGCACCCTACGAGCAGTACTTC | CASSLGTSGAPYEQYF